Following are 23 T cell receptor beta chains from one sample sequenced in a study of T-cell reconstitution after alpha-beta-depleted transplantation in children. A library of TCRbeta sequences, prepared with unique molecular identifiers, was generated. Via MiXCR, TCRdb re-called the PCR reads, giving one row per CDR3 protein. Of tens of thousands of distinct CDR3 sequences listed, around 56% are singletons. The sequencing here drew on peripheral blood, taken before TCRalphabeta/CD19-depleted stem cell transplant. Receptors originate from a boy under three years old with SCID, due to receive a stem cell transplant.

This chain joins TRBV11-1 and TRBJ1-3; D not certain. Germline V gene data show CDR1 as SGHAT and CDR2 as FQDESV (reference sequence). The ends were cut back, 6 bases at V and 1 base at J, with 28 bases in the middle. The CDR3 is 20 residues long. CDR3 DNA: TGTGCCAGCAGTTCTACCCCGCTACAGCGGATTCCTAATTCTGGAAACACCATATATTTT. This gives the protein CASSSTPLQRIPNSGNTIYF.

CDR3 DNA sequence: TGTGCCAGCAGTGCCGCTGGGACCACTGAAGCTTTCTTT. Translating gives CASSAAGTTEAFF. This chain uses TRBV6-4 with TRBJ1-1, with D maybe TRBD1 (5 bases). V dropped 4 bases and J dropped 4 bases, with 10 bases sitting between them. The length of the CDR3 is 13 residues. Germline lookup yields CDR1 MRHNA and CDR2 SNTAGT.

The rearrangement links TRBV5-6 to TRBJ2-7; 8 nucleotides align to TRBD1. Germline V gene data show CDR1 as SGHDT and CDR2 as YYEEEE. The V segment lost 4 bases and the J segment 4 bases; nucleotides outside the gene matches: 10. CDR3 length equals 15 residues. The DNA for the CDR3 is TGTGCCAGCAGCGCCGGGCCGGGACAGGATTACGAGCAGTACTTC. Amino acid sequence: CASSAGPGQDYEQYF.

The V call is TRBV27, the J call TRBJ2-1; TRBD2 matches at 9 bases. The CDR3 sequence is 15 residues long. V lost 2 bases and J lost 8; bases outside the gene matches: 7. CDR1 and CDR2 from the germline V gene are MNHEY and SMNVEV (reference sequence). The CDR3 DNA reads as TGTGCCAGCAGTTTAATGCTAGCGGGGTCCGATGAGCAGTTCTTC. This translates into CASSLMLAGSDEQFF.

V usage is TRBV5-1 and J usage is TRBJ2-5, with no clear D. From germline, CDR1 is SGHRS and CDR2 YFSETQ. The V end was cut by 4 bases, the J end by 0 bases, with 10 bases between. This CDR3 spans 14 amino acids. CDR3 nucleotides: TGCGCCAGCAGCCCAAGCCCGTACCAAGAGACCCAGTACTTC. Protein: CASSPSPYQETQYF. Drawing the rest from reference TRBV5-1 and TRBJ2-5, the complete variable domain is KAGVTQTPRYLIKTRGQQVTLSCSPISGHRSVSWYQQTPGQGLQFLFEYFSETQRNKGNFPGRFSGRQFSNSRSEMNVSTLELGDSALYLCASSPSPYQETQYFGPGTRLLVL.

This clonotype came up a few times. The chain recombines TRBV6-1 with TRBJ2-1; D gene unclear. The CDR3 consists of 14 residues. Trimming removed 6 bases at V and 3 bases at J, with 12 bases between. Germline V lookup: CDR1 MNHNS, CDR2 SASEGT. The CDR3 region has the DNA TGTGCCAGCAGACGTGTACGGAACTACAATGAGCAGTTCTTC. It specifies CASRRVRNYNEQFF.

This clonotype was seen a few times. V and J are TRBV20-1 and TRBJ2-1; TRBD2 agrees at 10 bases. The CDR3 spans 15 residues. J lost 8 bases, V lost 0 bases, and 7 bases had no gene match. CDR1 is DFQATT, CDR2 SNEGSKA, per germline (reference sequence). The CDR3 nucleotides are TGCAGTGCTAGAGAAGAGAGCGGGGGGGCCTATGAGCAGTTCTTC. As protein: CSAREESGGAYEQFF.

The V gene is TRBV14, the J gene TRBJ2-1, with D uncertain. The DNA end is a closer match to TRBJ2-7, so the J assignment may be wrong. The germline CDR1 and CDR2 sequences are SGHDN and FVKESK. This CDR3 region has 15 residues. The CDR3 nucleotides are TGTGCCAGCAGCCAAGAAGGGTCTAGGACCTACGAGCAGTACTTC. This sequence encodes CASSQEGSRTYEQYF.

This clonotype was recorded many times. The rearrangement uses TRBV4-3 and TRBJ2-4; tentatively, D is TRBD1 (5 bases). This CDR3 region has 12 residues. Trimming cost V 0 bases and J 9 bases, with 6 bases left between them. Germline values: CDR1 LGHNA, CDR2 YSLEER. CDR3 sequence: CASSQDRAIQYF. In DNA form, the CDR3 reads TGCGCCAGCAGCCAAGACAGGGCCATTCAGTACTTC.

Relative to its sample, this clonotype is medium-sized. The J gene is TRBJ1-4, the V gene TRBV12-3 or TRBV12-4; 9 bases are a match to TRBD1. V gave up 5 bases and J gave up 5 bases; unmatched junction bases: 6. CDR3 length: 15 residues. This CDR3 reads CASSPGQGRNEKLFF. The CDR3, as DNA: TGTGCCAGCAGTCCCGGACAGGGGCGCAATGAAAAACTGTTTTTT.

This chain links TRBV12-3 or TRBV12-4 with TRBJ1-5, with D hard to call. The CDR3 is made up of 15 amino acids. V shed 8 bases and J shed 6 bases, with 20 bases lying between them. The DNA for the CDR3 is TGTGCCAGCCGTCAGGACCTGGAATTGAGTCAGCCCCAGCATTTT. It specifies CASRQDLELSQPQHF.

J is TRBJ2-1 and V is TRBV7-9, with 7 positions matching TRBD2. This CDR3 region has 13 residues. V lost 8 bases, J lost 0 bases, and 1 base stayed unmatched. Germline loops: CDR1 SEHNR, CDR2 FQNEAQ (reference sequence). The DNA of the CDR3 is TGTGCCAGCCGCGGGAGCTCCTACAATGAGCAGTTCTTC. It translates to CASRGSSYNEQFF.

The gene calls are TRBV10-3 and TRBJ2-7, with D unresolved. The CDR3 runs to 15 residues. Per germline, CDR1 ENHRY and CDR2 SYGVKD. With 3 bases removed from V and 3 bases from J, the gap between germline ends came to 15 bases. CDR3 loop: CAISEWRLGGYEQYF. In nucleotides, the CDR3 is TGTGCCATCAGTGAATGGAGACTGGGCGGCTACGAGCAGTACTTC.

The V gene is TRBV6-2 or TRBV6-3, the J gene TRBJ1-5, with a weak D call TRBD1 (6 bases). Germline-derived CDR1 and CDR2 are MNHEY and SVGEGT. This CDR3 contains 16 residues. V was clipped by 8 bases and J by 1 base, with 18 bases between them. The CDR3 is CASHGSTGTSNQPQHF. The CDR3 bases are TGTGCCAGCCACGGCAGTACAGGGACCAGCAATCAGCCCCAGCATTTT.

The chain carries TRBV3-1 and TRBJ1-6; possibly TRBD1 for D (5 bases). Per the germline V gene, CDR1 is LGHDT and CDR2 is YNNKEL (reference sequence). The CDR3 totals 15 residues. The V and J ends lost 10 bases and 14 bases respectively, with 27 bases between them. CDR3 in DNA: TGTGCCACCTGCCAAGGCCAGGGAGTTCAGTCGGCCCTCCACTTT. This sequence encodes CATCQGQGVQSALHF.

The rearrangement links TRBV7-9 to TRBJ2-3; TRBD1 is a possible D gene (5 bases). The germline V gene has CDR1 SEHNR and CDR2 FQNEAQ (reference sequence). The CDR3 has 16 amino acids. V gave up 0 bases and J gave up 4 bases, with 14 bases separating them. DNA of the CDR3: TGTGCCAGCAGCTTAGCAAAGGGGAAGAGAGCAGATACGCAGTATTTT. Translation gives CASSLAKGKRADTQYF.

The genes are TRBV28 and TRBJ1-5, with a possible D match to TRBD1 (5 bases). CDR1 is MDHEN, CDR2 SYDVKM, per germline. Trimming shortened V by 5 bases and J by 6 bases, and 17 bases separated the two germline ends. There are 15 residues in the CDR3. DNA of the CDR3: TGTGCCAGCAGTACTAATGGGGGTGGGGGTCAGCCCCAGCATTTT. It specifies CASSTNGGGGQPQHF.

The V gene is TRBV5-5, the J gene TRBJ2-1; 9 bases fit TRBD1. Germline V gene lookup returns CDR1 SGHKS and CDR2 YYEKEE (reference sequence). The CDR3 runs to 15 residues. Trimming cost V 3 bases and J 8 bases; bases outside gene matches: 9. The CDR3, as DNA: TGTGCCAGCAGCTGGGGGACAGGGAGCGGAGATGAGCAGTTCTTC. It specifies CASSWGTGSGDEQFF.

This chain uses TRBV20-1 with TRBJ2-3, with no clear D. The V end was cut by 3 bases, the J end by 4 bases, with 2 bases between. Germline CDR1 DFQATT, CDR2 SNEGSKA (reference sequence). This CDR3 is 10 amino acids long. In DNA form, the CDR3 reads TGCAGTGCTAGCGCAGATACGCAGTATTTT. Translation: CSASADTQYF.

The chain employs TRBV6-2 or TRBV6-3 and TRBJ2-1; TRBD2 matches at 9 bases. The J segment lost 2 bases and the V segment lost 6 bases, leaving 5 bases of the junction unmatched. The CDR3 length is 15 residues. The germline gives CDR1 MNHEY, CDR2 SVGEGT. The DNA of the CDR3 is TGTGCCAGCAGCATTAGCGGGAGCCCCTACAATGAGCAGTTCTTC. It yields the protein CASSISGSPYNEQFF.

This clonotype was picked up a small number of times. The chain combines TRBV11-2 with TRBJ2-2; D is possibly TRBD2 (7 bases). This CDR3 is built from 18 residues. Trimming cost V 5 bases and J 3 bases, with 22 bases left between them. Germline CDR1 SGHAT, CDR2 FQNNGV. The CDR3 reads CASSPITSGGHYTGELFF. In DNA form, the CDR3 reads TGTGCCAGCAGCCCCATAACGTCGGGGGGCCATTACACCGGGGAGCTGTTTTTT. Together with reference TRBV11-2 and TRBJ2-2, the CDR3 gives the full variable domain: EAGVAQSPRYKIIEKRQSVAFWCNPISGHATLYWYQQILGQGPKLLIQFQNNGVVDDSQLPKDRFSAERLKGVDSTLKIQPAKLEDSAVYLCASSPITSGGHYTGELFFGEGSRLTVL.

The sample holds a few counts of this clonotype. The chain links TRBV12-3 or TRBV12-4 to TRBJ1-1, with TRBD1 identical over 7 bases. This CDR3 has 13 amino acids. J lost 8 bases, V lost 10 bases, and 13 bases had no gene match. The CDR3 DNA sequence: TGTGCCACCATACCACCCGGGACAGTGGAAGCTTTCTTT. Its translation is CATIPPGTVEAFF.

The gene calls are TRBV20-1 and TRBJ1-1; no clear D. Trimming cost V 6 bases and J 1 base, with 12 bases left between them. The CDR3 has 13 amino acids. The germline V gene has CDR1 DFQATT and CDR2 SNEGSKA (reference sequence). CDR3 coding DNA: TGCAGTGCAACCTACGACCGGAACACTGAAGCTTTCTTT. Translated: CSATYDRNTEAFF.